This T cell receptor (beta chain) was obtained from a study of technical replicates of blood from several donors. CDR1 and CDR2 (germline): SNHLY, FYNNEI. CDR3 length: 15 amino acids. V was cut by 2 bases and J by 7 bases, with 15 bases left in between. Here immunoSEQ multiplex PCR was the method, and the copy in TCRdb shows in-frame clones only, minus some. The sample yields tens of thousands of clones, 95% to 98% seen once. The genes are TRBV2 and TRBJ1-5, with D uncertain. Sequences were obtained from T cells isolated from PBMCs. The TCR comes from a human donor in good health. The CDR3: CASSELRGTEQPQHF. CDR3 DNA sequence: TGTGCCAGCAGTGAATTGAGAGGCACGGAGCAGCCCCAGCATTTT.